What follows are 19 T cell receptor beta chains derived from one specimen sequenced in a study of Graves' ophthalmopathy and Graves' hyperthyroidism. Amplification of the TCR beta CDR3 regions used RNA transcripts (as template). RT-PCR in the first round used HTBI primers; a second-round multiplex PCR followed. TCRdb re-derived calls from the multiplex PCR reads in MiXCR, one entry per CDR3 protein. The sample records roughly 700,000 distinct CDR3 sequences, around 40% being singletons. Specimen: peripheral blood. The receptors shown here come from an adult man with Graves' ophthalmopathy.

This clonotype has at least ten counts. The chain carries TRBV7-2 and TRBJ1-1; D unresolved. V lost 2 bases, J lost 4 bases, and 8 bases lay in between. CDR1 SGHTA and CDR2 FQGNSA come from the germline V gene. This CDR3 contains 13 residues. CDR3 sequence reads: CASSLFASTEAFF. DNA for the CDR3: TGTGCCAGCAGCTTATTTGCGAGCACTGAAGCTTTCTTT. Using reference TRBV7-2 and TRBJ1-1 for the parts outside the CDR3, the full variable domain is GAGVSQSPSNKVTEKGKDVELRCDPISGHTALYWYRQSLGQGLEFLIYFQGNSAPDKSGLPSDRFSAERTGGSVSTLTIQRTQQEDSAVYLCASSLFASTEAFFGQGTRLTVV.

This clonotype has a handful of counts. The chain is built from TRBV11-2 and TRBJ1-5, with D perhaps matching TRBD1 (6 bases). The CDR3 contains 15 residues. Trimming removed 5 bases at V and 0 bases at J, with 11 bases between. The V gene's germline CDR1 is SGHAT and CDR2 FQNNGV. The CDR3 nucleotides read TGTGCCAGCAGCCTCAGGGGCGATAGCAATCAGCCCCAGCATTTT. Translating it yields CASSLRGDSNQPQHF.

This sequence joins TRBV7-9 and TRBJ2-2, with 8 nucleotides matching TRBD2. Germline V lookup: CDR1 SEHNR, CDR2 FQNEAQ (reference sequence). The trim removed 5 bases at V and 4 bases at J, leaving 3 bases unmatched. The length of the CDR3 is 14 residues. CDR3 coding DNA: TGTGCCAGCAGCCCGGGAGGGGGCACCGGGGAGCTGTTTTTT. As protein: CASSPGGGTGELFF. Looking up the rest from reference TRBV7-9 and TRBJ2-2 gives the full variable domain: DTGVSQNPRHKITKRGQNVTFRCDPISEHNRLYWYRQTLGQGPEFLTYFQNEAQLEKSRLLSDRFSAERPKGSFSTLEIQRTEQGDSAMYLCASSPGGGTGELFFGEGSRLTVL.

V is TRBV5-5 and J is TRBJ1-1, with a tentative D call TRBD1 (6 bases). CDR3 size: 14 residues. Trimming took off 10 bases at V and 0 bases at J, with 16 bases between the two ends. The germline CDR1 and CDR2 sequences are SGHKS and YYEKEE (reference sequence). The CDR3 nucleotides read TGTGCCGCACACAGGGACGGAATGAACACTGAAGCTTTCTTT. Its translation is CAAHRDGMNTEAFF.

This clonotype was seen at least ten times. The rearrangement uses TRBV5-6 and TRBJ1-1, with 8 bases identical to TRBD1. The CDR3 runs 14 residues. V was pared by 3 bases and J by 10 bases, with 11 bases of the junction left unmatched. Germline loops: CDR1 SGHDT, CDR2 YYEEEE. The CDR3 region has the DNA TGTGCCAGCAGCTCGTCTTGGCAGGGGGCTGGAGCTTTCTTT. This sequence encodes CASSSSWQGAGAFF. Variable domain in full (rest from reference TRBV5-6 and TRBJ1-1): DAGVTQSPTHLIKTRGQQVTLRCSPKSGHDTVSWYQQALGQGPQFIFQYYEEEERQRGNFPDRFSGHQFPNYSSELNVNALLLGDSALYLCASSSSWQGAGAFFGQGTRLTVV.

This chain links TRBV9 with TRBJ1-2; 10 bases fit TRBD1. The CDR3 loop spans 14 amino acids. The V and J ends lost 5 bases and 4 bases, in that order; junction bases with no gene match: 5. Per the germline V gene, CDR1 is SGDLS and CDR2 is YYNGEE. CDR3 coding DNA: TGTGCCAGCAGGAAGGACAGGGGGATCTATGGCTACACCTTC. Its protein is CASRKDRGIYGYTF.

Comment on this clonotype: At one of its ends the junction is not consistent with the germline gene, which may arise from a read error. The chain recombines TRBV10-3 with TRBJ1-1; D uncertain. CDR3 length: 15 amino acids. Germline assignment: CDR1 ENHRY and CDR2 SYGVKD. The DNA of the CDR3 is TGTGCCAGCAGTTACTCTACAGCTGTGAACACTGAAGCTTTCTTT. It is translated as CASSYSTAVNTEAFF.

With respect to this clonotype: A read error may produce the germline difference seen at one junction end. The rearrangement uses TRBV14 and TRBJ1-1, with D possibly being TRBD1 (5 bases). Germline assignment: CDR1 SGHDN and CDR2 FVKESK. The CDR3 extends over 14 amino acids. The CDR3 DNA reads TGTGGCAGCAGCGGGGCTTTTGGGAGCACTGAAGCTTCCTTT. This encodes CGSSGAFGSTEASF.

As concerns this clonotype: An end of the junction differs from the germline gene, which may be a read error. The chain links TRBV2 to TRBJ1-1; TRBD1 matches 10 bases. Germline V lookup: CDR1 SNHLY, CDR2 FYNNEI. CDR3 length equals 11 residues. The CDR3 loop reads CASTFAGQGRF. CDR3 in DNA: TGTGCCAGCACCTTTGCGGGACAGGGGCGCTTT.

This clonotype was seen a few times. CDR3 sequence (DNA): TGTGCCAGCAGTCGCACCGGGACTAGCGTTCCCGGGGAGCTGTTTTTT. It encodes CASSRTGTSVPGELFF. The V gene is TRBV6-1, the J gene TRBJ2-2; 10 bases agree with TRBD2. The length of the CDR3 is 16 residues. CDR1 is MNHNS and CDR2 is SASEGT in the germline V gene. V lost 5 bases and J lost 6; bases outside the gene matches: 9.

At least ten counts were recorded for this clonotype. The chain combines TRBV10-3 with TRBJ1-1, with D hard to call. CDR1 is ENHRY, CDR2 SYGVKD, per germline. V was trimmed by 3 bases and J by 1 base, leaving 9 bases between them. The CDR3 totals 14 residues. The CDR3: CAISDSRGNTEAFF. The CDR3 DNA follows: TGTGCCATCAGTGATTCGCGGGGGAACACTGAAGCTTTCTTT.

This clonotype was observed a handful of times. CDR3 coding DNA: TGCAGTGCTAAATTAGCGTTCGAGCAGTACTTC. Translating gives CSAKLAFEQYF. The V call is TRBV20-1, the J call TRBJ2-7; weak D call: TRBD2 (5 bases). Trimming took off 4 bases at V and 6 bases at J, with 10 bases between the two ends. The CDR3 length is 11 residues. Germline V gives CDR1 DFQATT, CDR2 SNEGSKA (reference sequence).

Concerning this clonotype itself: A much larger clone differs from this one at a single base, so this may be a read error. The CDR3 nucleotides are TGTGCCAGCAGCTTGACGGGAAGCGGTCCACCCCTCCACTTT. Translated: CASSLTGSGPPLHF. This chain uses TRBV14 with TRBJ1-6; D gene unclear. CDR1 is SGHDN and CDR2 is FVKESK in the germline V gene. V lost 5 bases to trimming and J lost 11 bases, with 16 bases between them. The CDR3 contains 14 residues.

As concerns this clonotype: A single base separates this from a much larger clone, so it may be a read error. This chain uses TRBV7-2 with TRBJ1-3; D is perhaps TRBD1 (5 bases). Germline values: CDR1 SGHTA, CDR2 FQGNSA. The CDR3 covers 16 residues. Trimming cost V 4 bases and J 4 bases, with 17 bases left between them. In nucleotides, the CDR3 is TGTGCCAGCAGCTCCCTTAGGCTTGGGGCCGGAAACACCATATATTTT. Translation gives CASSSLRLGAGNTIYF.

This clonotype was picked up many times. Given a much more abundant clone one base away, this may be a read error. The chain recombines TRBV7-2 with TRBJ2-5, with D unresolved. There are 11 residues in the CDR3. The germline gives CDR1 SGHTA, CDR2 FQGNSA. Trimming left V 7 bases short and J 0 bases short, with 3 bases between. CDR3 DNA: TGTGCCAGCACCAACCAAGAGACCCAGTACTTC. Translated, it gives CASTNQETQYF.

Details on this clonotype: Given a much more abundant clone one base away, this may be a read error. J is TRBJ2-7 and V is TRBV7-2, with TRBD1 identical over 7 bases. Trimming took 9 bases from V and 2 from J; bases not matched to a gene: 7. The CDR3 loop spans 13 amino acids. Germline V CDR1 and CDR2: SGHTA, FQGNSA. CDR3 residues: CARSAQGAYEQYF. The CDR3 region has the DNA TGTGCCAGGAGCGCGCAGGGGGCCTACGAGCAGTACTTC.

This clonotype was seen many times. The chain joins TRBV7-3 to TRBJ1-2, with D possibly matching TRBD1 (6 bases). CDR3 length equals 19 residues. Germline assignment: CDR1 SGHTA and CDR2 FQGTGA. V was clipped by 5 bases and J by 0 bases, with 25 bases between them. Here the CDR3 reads CASSRRGEGLHSPNYGYTF. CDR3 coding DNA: TGTGCCAGCAGCCGGAGGGGGGAGGGACTTCACTCTCCTAACTATGGCTACACCTTC.

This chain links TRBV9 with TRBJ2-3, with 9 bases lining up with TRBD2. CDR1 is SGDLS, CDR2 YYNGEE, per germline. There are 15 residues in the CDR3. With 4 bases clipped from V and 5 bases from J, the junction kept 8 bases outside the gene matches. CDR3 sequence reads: CASSLSGRGRDTQYF. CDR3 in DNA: TGTGCCAGCAGCCTTAGCGGGAGAGGGAGAGATACGCAGTATTTT. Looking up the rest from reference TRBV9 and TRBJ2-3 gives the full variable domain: DSGVTQTPKHLITATGQRVTLRCSPRSGDLSVYWYQQSLDQGLQFLIQYYNGEERAKGNILERFSAQQFPDLHSELNLSSLELGDSALYFCASSLSGRGRDTQYFGPGTRLTVL.

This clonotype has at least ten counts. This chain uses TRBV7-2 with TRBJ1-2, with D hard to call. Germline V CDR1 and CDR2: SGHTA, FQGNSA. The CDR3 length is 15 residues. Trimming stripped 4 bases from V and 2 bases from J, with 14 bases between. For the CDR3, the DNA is TGTGCCAGCAGCTCCGGGCCCACCGAGAACTATGGCTACACCTTC. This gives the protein CASSSGPTENYGYTF.